These 16 T cell receptor beta chains were all obtained from the same sample, sequenced in a study of PD-L1 blockade in urothelial cancer. Time point noted: peripheral blood 6 weeks after treatment start. Libraries were prepared by immunoSEQ multiplex PCR; TCRdb keeps only in-frame clonotypes and omits some of them. The data contain approximately 44,000 clones, about 90% of them seen just once; the ten biggest clones take up 6% to 8%. The material sequenced was PBMCs, taken around atezolizumab (anti-PD-L1) treatment. The receptors shown here come from a man between 65 and 85 years old with urothelial cancer.

The chain uses TRBV5-1 and TRBJ1-3, with D possibly matching TRBD1 (5 bases). Between the trimmed V and J ends, which lost 4 bases and 4 bases, there was a span of 18 bases. CDR3 length equals 16 residues. CDR1 and CDR2 (germline): SGHRS, YFSETQ. CDR3 DNA sequence: TGCGCCAGCAGCGGGAGGGGACCTCAAGAGGGAAACACCATATATTTT. It specifies CASSGRGPQEGNTIYF.

The rearrangement uses TRBV28 and TRBJ2-6; D unclear. V lost 2 bases and J lost 3, with 11 bases in between. Germline-derived CDR1 and CDR2 are MDHEN and SYDVKM. The length of the CDR3 is 16 residues. CDR3 in DNA: TGTGCCAGCAGTTTAGCAGGAACTCTTGGGGCCAACGTCCTGACTTTC. This sequence encodes CASSLAGTLGANVLTF.

This clone was recorded once. CDR3 coding DNA: TGTGCCAGCAGCTTAGGGGGGCTTGGGGAGACCCAGTACTTC. It translates to CASSLGGLGETQYF. J is TRBJ2-5 and V is TRBV7-9; D is perhaps TRBD1 (6 bases). The CDR3 runs to 14 residues. The V and J ends lost 1 base and 5 bases respectively, with 11 bases between them. CDR1 and CDR2 (germline): SEHNR, FQNEAQ (reference sequence).

The chain has TRBV19 and TRBJ2-7, with 14 nucleotides matching TRBD2. The J segment lost 4 bases and the V segment lost 5 bases, leaving 16 bases of the junction unmatched. Per germline, CDR1 LNHDA and CDR2 SQIVND (reference sequence). The CDR3 consists of 19 residues. CDR3 DNA sequence: TGTGCCAGTAGTCCTATAACGGAGACTAGCGGGAGGGAACCGTACGAGCAGTACTTC. Translating gives CASSPITETSGREPYEQYF.

This chain joins TRBV5-5 and TRBJ2-7, with 8 positions matching TRBD1. The germline gives CDR1 SGHKS, CDR2 YYEKEE (reference sequence). The CDR3 runs to 14 residues. V lost 0 bases to trimming and J lost 7 bases; unmatched junction nucleotides: 6. Here the CDR3 DNA reads TGTGCCAGCAGCTTGGAGGGACAGGTTTTAGAGCAGTACTTC. Its protein product is CASSLEGQVLEQYF.

J is TRBJ1-3 and V is TRBV4-1; D is perhaps TRBD1 (5 bases). CDR3 length: 14 residues. Between the trimmed V and J ends, which lost 6 bases and 6 bases, there was a span of 15 bases. Germline V gene sequence: CDR1 MGHRA, CDR2 YSYEKL. CDR3 protein: CASRGTGLANTIYF. The CDR3 region has the DNA TGCGCCAGCAGGGGGACTGGGCTGGCAAACACCATATATTTT.

This sequence joins TRBV20-1 and TRBJ1-4; D unresolved. The V end was cut by 5 bases, the J end by 7 bases, with 8 bases between. The CDR3 runs to 11 residues. Germline values: CDR1 DFQATT, CDR2 SNEGSKA (reference sequence). CDR3 in amino acids: CSASRGEKLFF. CDR3 sequence (DNA): TGCAGTGCTTCCCGGGGTGAAAAACTGTTTTTT.

The V gene is TRBV30, the J gene TRBJ2-3; 11 positions agree with TRBD2. The length of the CDR3 is 22 residues. Looked up from germline, CDR1 is GTSNPN and CDR2 is SVGIG (reference sequence). Trimming took 0 bases from V and 2 from J; bases not matched to a gene: 22. The CDR3 DNA sequence: TGTGCCTGGAGTGTATTCGAGCTAGCGGGAGGCTCGAAACCTAGTTCCACAGATACGCAGTATTTT. Translation: CAWSVFELAGGSKPSSTDTQYF.

The chain combines TRBV6-6 with TRBJ1-4; D is ambiguous. CDR1 and CDR2 (germline): MNHNY, SVGAGI (reference sequence). This CDR3 has 13 residues. Trimming took 8 bases from V and 5 from J, leaving 12 bases between them. CDR3 in amino acids: CASRGPANEKLFF. The CDR3 nucleotides read TGTGCCAGCCGCGGCCCCGCGAATGAAAAACTGTTTTTT.

The V gene is TRBV7-2, the J gene TRBJ2-3; 11 bases line up with TRBD1. The V gene's germline CDR1 is SGHTA and CDR2 FQGNSA. The CDR3 totals 14 residues. The junction had 2 bases not matched to a gene; V was cut back by 5 bases and J by 4 bases. The CDR3 nucleotides are TGTGCCAGCAGCCTGGGACAGGGGGCAGATACGCAGTATTTT. The encoded protein is CASSLGQGADTQYF.

The gene calls are TRBV5-6 and TRBJ1-5; maybe TRBD1 (6 bases). V lost 2 bases and J lost 5, with 8 bases in between. Germline V gives CDR1 SGHDT, CDR2 YYEEEE. There are 13 residues in the CDR3. This chain's CDR3 is CASSLRTDQPQHF. The CDR3 DNA follows: TGTGCCAGCAGCTTAAGGACAGATCAGCCCCAGCATTTT.

The chain is built from TRBV28 and TRBJ2-7; TRBD2 aligns across 7 bases. CDR1 and CDR2 (germline): MDHEN, SYDVKM. This CDR3 comprises 13 residues. V was pared by 4 bases and J by 2 bases, with 2 bases of the junction left unmatched. The CDR3 nucleotides read TGTGCCAGCAGTTCGGGAGGCACCTACGAGCAGTACTTC. Translation gives CASSSGGTYEQYF.

The chain recombines TRBV27 with TRBJ2-3; 14 bases are a match to TRBD2. Unmatched junction bases numbered 4, after V lost 2 bases and J lost 3 bases. Germline V gene lookup returns CDR1 MNHEY and CDR2 SMNVEV (reference sequence). The CDR3 sequence is 17 residues long. The CDR3 spells CASSLVRLAGGTDTQYF. The CDR3 nucleotides read TGTGCCAGCAGTTTAGTGAGACTAGCGGGAGGGACAGATACGCAGTATTTT.

The chain carries TRBV10-3 and TRBJ2-3, with 7 bases lining up with TRBD2. Trimming took 10 bases from V and 0 from J; bases not matched to a gene: 10. The length of the CDR3 is 15 residues. The germline V gene encodes CDR1 ENHRY and CDR2 SYGVKD. CDR3 in amino acids: CATRDERGSTDTQYF. The CDR3 DNA reads as TGTGCCACGCGAGATGAGCGGGGAAGCACAGATACGCAGTATTTT.

The gene calls are TRBV7-3 and TRBJ2-2; D remains ambiguous. CDR3 length equals 15 residues. Trimming shortened V by 1 base and J by 0 bases, and 6 bases separated the two germline ends. The germline V gene has CDR1 SGHTA and CDR2 FQGTGA. This chain's CDR3 is CASSLNPANTGELFF. DNA for the CDR3: TGTGCCAGCAGCTTAAACCCGGCGAACACCGGGGAGCTGTTTTTT.

V and J are TRBV7-6 and TRBJ2-5; D call uncertain. The V end lost 5 bases, the J end lost 2 bases, and 15 bases lay between the germline ends. The CDR3 has 15 amino acids. Germline CDR1 SGHVS, CDR2 FNYEAQ. For the CDR3, the DNA is TGTGCCAGCAGCCGATCGGTATCATTTCAAGAGACCCAGTACTTC. This encodes CASSRSVSFQETQYF.